Listed below are T cell receptor beta chains from one sample, sequenced in a study of T cells in Graves' hyperthyroidism and ophthalmopathy. TCRdb processed the multiplex PCR reads anew with MiXCR; each CDR3 protein has one entry. The sample lists hundreds of thousands of distinct CDR3 sequences, 12% to 15% occurring once. Sequenced: blood. Receptor source: a woman under 30 with Graves' hyperthyroidism. The CDR3 runs from the conserved cysteine through the conserved F or W. D genes are given only for firm matches. A clone size is listed for some rows: how often the clone was seen (once, few, many), or a class if it is expanded.

v_gene: TRBV3-1
abundance: few
j_gene: TRBJ2-1
d_gene: .
CDR3nt: TGTGCCAGCAGCCAAGAAGTCAAGAGCTCCTACAATGAGCAGTTCTTC
CDR3aa: CASSQEVKSSYNEQFF

v_gene: TRBV6-1
abundance: many
j_gene: TRBJ1-3
d_gene: .
CDR3nt: TGTGCCAGCACTAGTAAGGGAGCTATAACGGGAAACACCATATATTTT
CDR3aa: CASTSKGAITGNTIYF

v_gene: TRBV28
abundance: .
j_gene: TRBJ2-4
d_gene: .
CDR3nt: TGTGCCAGCAGTGCAAGACTAGCCAAAAACATTCAGTACTTC
CDR3aa: CASSARLAKNIQYF

v_gene: TRBV2
abundance: many
j_gene: TRBJ1-5
d_gene: TRBD1
CDR3nt: TGTGCCAGCAGTTTACAGGGGTTTCAGCCCCAGCATTTT
CDR3aa: CASSLQGFQPQHF

v_gene: TRBV15
abundance: .
j_gene: TRBJ2-1
d_gene: TRBD2
CDR3nt: TGTGCCACCAGCAGAGATCTAGGGACTAGCGGGCTACATGAGCAGTTCTTC
CDR3aa: CATSRDLGTSGLHEQFF

v_gene: TRBV12-3/TRBV12-4
abundance: many
j_gene: TRBJ2-1
d_gene: TRBD2
CDR3nt: TGTGCCAGCAGTTTAGAGTGGCTAGCGGGAGACTACAATGAGCAGTTCTTC
CDR3aa: CASSLEWLAGDYNEQFF

v_gene: TRBV2
abundance: few
j_gene: TRBJ1-2
d_gene: .
CDR3nt: TGTGCCAGCAATCGGGCTATCCAACACTTTAACTATGGCTACACCTTC
CDR3aa: CASNRAIQHFNYGYTF

v_gene: TRBV6-2/TRBV6-3
abundance: many
j_gene: TRBJ1-1
d_gene: .
CDR3nt: TGTGCCAGCAGTTACTCGACCTCCTTTACCCCGGGACGAGAAAACACTGAAGCTTTCTTT
CDR3aa: CASSYSTSFTPGRENTEAFF

v_gene: TRBV6-5
abundance: .
j_gene: TRBJ1-6
d_gene: .
CDR3nt: TGTGCCAGCAGTCACTCGGCAGCTAGCTCCTATAATTCACCCCTCCACTTT
CDR3aa: CASSHSAASSYNSPLHF

v_gene: TRBV27
abundance: many
j_gene: TRBJ2-1
d_gene: TRBD2
CDR3nt: TGTGCCAGCAGTTTTGGACTAGCGGGAGTCGATGAGCAGTTCTTC
CDR3aa: CASSFGLAGVDEQFF

v_gene: TRBV4-3
abundance: .
j_gene: TRBJ2-7
d_gene: .
CDR3nt: TGCGCCAGCAGCCAAGATCCCCAGGGGGGGGACGAGCAGTACTTC
CDR3aa: CASSQDPQGGDEQYF

v_gene: TRBV20-1
abundance: many
j_gene: TRBJ2-5
d_gene: .
CDR3nt: TGCAGTGCTAGGCGGCTCACTCGGGGGGAGACCCAGTACTTC
CDR3aa: CSARRLTRGETQYF

v_gene: TRBV20-1
abundance: .
j_gene: TRBJ2-3
d_gene: TRBD2
CDR3nt: TGCAGTGTTAGCGGGTACCAGGCTAGCACAGATACGCAGTATTTT
CDR3aa: CSVSGYQASTDTQYF

v_gene: TRBV28
abundance: few
j_gene: TRBJ1-2
d_gene: .
CDR3nt: TGTGCCAGCAGTTTATATCAGGACTATGGCTACACCTTC
CDR3aa: CASSLYQDYGYTF

v_gene: TRBV7-9
abundance: many
j_gene: TRBJ1-1
d_gene: .
CDR3nt: TGTGCCAGCAGTTTGCCGGGGGCGAACACTGAAGCTTTCTTT
CDR3aa: CASSLPGANTEAFF

v_gene: TRBV20-1
abundance: many
j_gene: TRBJ2-7
d_gene: .
CDR3nt: TGCAGTGCTAGAGATCTGCCCTCTAGTTCCTACGAGCAGTACTTC
CDR3aa: CSARDLPSSSYEQYF

v_gene: TRBV9
abundance: .
j_gene: TRBJ2-1
d_gene: .
CDR3nt: TGTGCCAGCAGTATAAGAGCCCAGGACTACAATGAGCAGTTCTTC
CDR3aa: CASSIRAQDYNEQFF

v_gene: TRBV6-2/TRBV6-3
abundance: many
j_gene: TRBJ2-1
d_gene: TRBD2
CDR3nt: TGTGCCAGCAGTTACCCCTTAGGACTAGCGGGATCGGATGAGCAGTTCTTC
CDR3aa: CASSYPLGLAGSDEQFF

v_gene: TRBV6-1
abundance: .
j_gene: TRBJ2-3
d_gene: TRBD1
CDR3nt: TGTGCCAGCAGTGAAACAGGGGAGCGGGATACGCAGTATTTT
CDR3aa: CASSETGERDTQYF

v_gene: TRBV7-9
abundance: many
j_gene: TRBJ2-5
d_gene: .
CDR3nt: TGTGCCAGCAGTTCCCGGTGGGGAGAGACCCAGTACTTC
CDR3aa: CASSSRWGETQYF

v_gene: TRBV20-1
abundance: many
j_gene: TRBJ2-1
d_gene: .
CDR3nt: TGCAGTGCTGCTCCATACAATGAGCAGTTCTTC
CDR3aa: CSAAPYNEQFF

v_gene: TRBV29-1
abundance: few
j_gene: TRBJ2-3
d_gene: .
CDR3nt: TGCAGCCTCCTAGGCGGGGCTAGCACAGATACGCAGTATTTT
CDR3aa: CSLLGGASTDTQYF

v_gene: TRBV4-1
abundance: .
j_gene: TRBJ1-6
d_gene: .
CDR3nt: TGCGCCAGCAGCCAAGATTCTCTGGTCCATAATTCACCCCTCCACTTT
CDR3aa: CASSQDSLVHNSPLHF

v_gene: TRBV10-1
abundance: few
j_gene: TRBJ2-1
d_gene: .
CDR3nt: TGCGCCAGCAGTGGGGAGATGGGGAATGAGCAGTTCTTC
CDR3aa: CASSGEMGNEQFF

v_gene: TRBV11-2
abundance: many
j_gene: TRBJ2-7
d_gene: .
CDR3nt: TGTGCCAGCCAATCCGGGGACTGGAGCTCCTACGAGCAGTACTTC
CDR3aa: CASQSGDWSSYEQYF

v_gene: TRBV20-1
abundance: many
j_gene: TRBJ2-7
d_gene: .
CDR3nt: TGCAGTGCTAGAGATTCTTTAGCGGACCTCTCCGAGCAGTACTTC
CDR3aa: CSARDSLADLSEQYF

v_gene: TRBV7-9
abundance: few
j_gene: TRBJ2-2
d_gene: .
CDR3nt: TGTGCCAGCAGCGCCTCGGGGGCCGGGGAGCTGTTTTTT
CDR3aa: CASSASGAGELFF

v_gene: TRBV18
abundance: many
j_gene: TRBJ2-5
d_gene: .
CDR3nt: TGTGCCAGCTCACCCAGCCTGTACCAAGAGACCCAGTACTTC
CDR3aa: CASSPSLYQETQYF

v_gene: TRBV7-9
abundance: .
j_gene: TRBJ2-1
d_gene: .
CDR3nt: TGTGCCAGCAGCTTCGTTGCGCGGGTCCACAATGAGCAGTTCTTC
CDR3aa: CASSFVARVHNEQFF

v_gene: TRBV5-8
abundance: .
j_gene: TRBJ2-2
d_gene: TRBD2
CDR3nt: TGTGCCAGCAGCCCCTATAGCGGGACGGCCACCGGGGAGCTGTTTTTT
CDR3aa: CASSPYSGTATGELFF

v_gene: TRBV9
abundance: many
j_gene: TRBJ2-5
d_gene: .
CDR3nt: TGTGCCAGCAGCGCGGCAGTCGGAGAGACCCAGTACTTC
CDR3aa: CASSAAVGETQYF

v_gene: TRBV7-3
abundance: many
j_gene: TRBJ2-1
d_gene: TRBD2
CDR3nt: TGTGCCAGCAGCTTAACCGGTGGACTAGCGGAAAAATACAATGAGCAGTTCTTC
CDR3aa: CASSLTGGLAEKYNEQFF

v_gene: TRBV7-8
abundance: .
j_gene: TRBJ2-7
d_gene: TRBD1
CDR3nt: TGTGCCAGCAGCTCACCGGACAGGGGTTACTACGAGCAGTACTTC
CDR3aa: CASSSPDRGYYEQYF

v_gene: TRBV5-1
abundance: many
j_gene: TRBJ2-1
d_gene: .
CDR3nt: TGCGCCAGCAGCTTGGCCTTAAACACCGGTGAGCAGTTCTTC
CDR3aa: CASSLALNTGEQFF